The 30 T cell receptor beta chains reported below all come from one sample, sequenced in a study of T cells in Graves' hyperthyroidism and ophthalmopathy. Amplified TCR beta CDR3 regions derived from RNA transcripts. The HTBI primer set was used in a first-round RT-PCR of the TCR CDR3. One entry per CDR3 protein results from TCRdb running MiXCR on the multiplex PCR reads. The table lists about 380,000 distinct CDR3 sequences, approximately 17% of them singletons. Sequenced input: blood. Every receptor here comes from a young man with Graves' ophthalmopathy.

This clonotype has more than one count but fewer than ten. The genes are TRBV28 and TRBJ1-2; the match to TRBD1 covers 9 bases. The V segment lost 8 bases and the J segment 4 bases; nucleotides outside the gene matches: 8. CDR3 length: 14 residues. Per germline, CDR1 MDHEN and CDR2 SYDVKM. In nucleotides, the CDR3 is TGTGCCAGCCGGACAGGGGAGGGGGTCTATGGCTACACCTTC. It yields the protein CASRTGEGVYGYTF.

To note about this clonotype: Given a much more abundant clone one base away, this may be a read error. This CDR3 fails to terminate in the conserved phenylalanine or tryptophan, so it likely reflects a read error. The chain joins TRBV12-3 or TRBV12-4 to TRBJ1-1, with D tentatively TRBD1 (6 bases). Trimming cost V 7 bases and J 1 base, with 10 bases left between them. This CDR3 contains 13 residues. Here the CDR3 reads CASTGDTNTEAFL. The CDR3 region has the DNA TGTGCCAGCACCGGGGACACGAACACTGAAGCTTTCCTT.

The V and J genes are TRBV29-1 and TRBJ1-2; D gene unclear. Germline lookup yields CDR1 SQVTM and CDR2 ANQGSEA. Trimming shortened V by 4 bases and J by 4 bases, and 13 bases separated the two germline ends. The length of the CDR3 is 13 residues. The CDR3 nucleotides read TGCAGCGTTGGAGGTGACGGGATCTATGGCTACACCTTC. Its protein product is CSVGGDGIYGYTF.

The chain uses TRBV29-1 and TRBJ2-5; the D is unclear. The V end lost 2 bases, the J end lost 3 bases, and 10 bases lay between the germline ends. The CDR3 is made up of 13 amino acids. Per germline, CDR1 SQVTM and CDR2 ANQGSEA. CDR3: CSVESHNEETQYF. DNA for the CDR3: TGCAGCGTTGAAAGCCATAACGAAGAGACCCAGTACTTC.

This chain joins TRBV29-1 and TRBJ2-4; possible D gene TRBD2, 5 bases. The V gene's germline CDR1 is SQVTM and CDR2 ANQGSEA. The CDR3 extends over 13 amino acids. With 2 bases removed from V and 1 base from J, the gap between germline ends came to 6 bases. The CDR3 DNA is TGCAGCGTTGAAAGGGAGGCCAAAAACATTCAGTACTTC. It is translated as CSVEREAKNIQYF. The full variable domain, its missing parts supplied by reference TRBV29-1 and TRBJ2-4, is SAVISQKPSRDICQRGTSLTIQCQVDSQVTMMFWYRQQPGQSLTLIATANQGSEATYESGFVIDKFPISRPNLTFSTLTVSNMSPEDSSIYLCSVEREAKNIQYFGAGTRLSVL.

The table lists this clonotype with many counts. The rearrangement uses TRBV28 and TRBJ1-5; no definite D call. CDR3 size: 16 residues. With 6 bases removed from V and 2 bases from J, the gap between germline ends came to 17 bases. Germline V lookup: CDR1 MDHEN, CDR2 SYDVKM. DNA for the CDR3: TGTGCCAGCAGATCAACAGCCTCTGCGCGCAATCAGCCCCAGCATTTT. The encoded protein is CASRSTASARNQPQHF.

This clonotype was recorded at least ten times. The V and J genes are TRBV6-1 and TRBJ2-6; D remains unclear. The germline V and J ends were trimmed by 3 bases and 0 bases, with 3 bases remaining between them. Germline values: CDR1 MNHNS, CDR2 SASEGT. There are 14 residues in the CDR3. CDR3 sequence (DNA): TGTGCCAGCAGTGAGGTCTCTGGGGCCAACGTCCTGACTTTC. Translated, it gives CASSEVSGANVLTF.

V is TRBV11-2 and J is TRBJ2-1; perhaps TRBD1 as D (6 bases). This CDR3 contains 17 residues. Trimming took 5 bases from V and 0 from J, leaving 17 bases between them. Per the germline V gene, CDR1 is SGHAT and CDR2 is FQNNGV. The CDR3 region is CASSTYLTGFSYNEQFF. CDR3 nucleotides: TGTGCCAGCAGCACGTACCTTACAGGGTTCTCCTACAATGAGCAGTTCTTC.

There are many counts of this clonotype. The rearrangement joins TRBV11-2 to TRBJ2-5; TRBD1 aligns across 7 bases. J was trimmed by 5 bases and V by 1 base; bases with no gene match: 4. The CDR3 is 14 residues long. CDR1 and CDR2 from the germline V gene are SGHAT and FQNNGV. The CDR3 region is CASSLGGGSETQYF. The CDR3 DNA sequence: TGTGCCAGCAGCTTAGGAGGGGGCAGTGAGACCCAGTACTTC.

This clonotype was seen more than once but under ten times. V usage is TRBV29-1 and J usage is TRBJ1-1; tentative D call: TRBD1 (6 bases). The CDR3 length is 13 residues. V shed 6 bases and J shed 1 base, with 12 bases lying between them. Germline values: CDR1 SQVTM, CDR2 ANQGSEA. The CDR3 DNA reads as TGCAGCGTGGAGGGGGGGGGGAACACTGAAGCTTTCTTT. Translation: CSVEGGGNTEAFF.

This clonotype was counted many times. The chain carries TRBV28 and TRBJ2-7, with a tentative D call TRBD1 (5 bases). The ends were cut back, 3 bases at V and 2 bases at J, with 11 bases in the middle. This CDR3 contains 14 residues. Germline lookup yields CDR1 MDHEN and CDR2 SYDVKM. For the CDR3, the DNA is TGTGCCAGCAGTTTGATTCAGGGTCCCTACGAGCAGTACTTC. Its translation is CASSLIQGPYEQYF.

The sample holds a few counts of this clonotype. The chain couples TRBV19 to TRBJ2-3, with 8 bases matching TRBD2. Trimming cost V 5 bases and J 2 bases; bases outside gene matches: 12. Germline V lookup: CDR1 LNHDA, CDR2 SQIVND (reference sequence). The CDR3 is made up of 17 amino acids. Here the CDR3 reads CASSVTSGPTPTDTQYF. The CDR3 bases are TGTGCCAGTAGTGTCACTAGCGGCCCAACCCCCACAGATACGCAGTATTTT.

This clonotype was seen a handful of times. The chain uses TRBV7-2 and TRBJ2-2; D tentatively reads TRBD1 or TRBD2 (5 bases each). Germline CDR1 SGHTA, CDR2 FQGNSA. Trimming removed 3 bases at V and 5 bases at J, with 10 bases between. This CDR3 comprises 14 residues. Written as DNA, the CDR3 is TGTGCCAGCAGCTTTCAGGGCGGGACCGGGGAGCTGTTTTTT. This encodes CASSFQGGTGELFF.

The chain links TRBV29-1 to TRBJ1-3; D is uncertain. The germline CDR1 and CDR2 sequences are SQVTM and ANQGSEA. V was pared by 4 bases and J by 2 bases, with 6 bases between. The CDR3 has 12 residues. CDR3 in amino acids: CSVVTAGNTIYF. CDR3 DNA: TGCAGCGTTGTAACTGCTGGAAACACCATATATTTT. Complete variable domain (other parts from reference TRBV29-1 and TRBJ1-3): SAVISQKPSRDICQRGTSLTIQCQVDSQVTMMFWYRQQPGQSLTLIATANQGSEATYESGFVIDKFPISRPNLTFSTLTVSNMSPEDSSIYLCSVVTAGNTIYFGEGSWLTVV.

The chain couples TRBV18 to TRBJ1-4, with D uncertain. Germline V gene sequence: CDR1 KGHSH, CDR2 LQKENI. V was cut by 2 bases and J by 7 bases, with 11 bases left in between. The CDR3 totals 14 residues. CDR3 protein: CASSPSTVGEKLFF. CDR3 DNA: TGTGCCAGCTCACCATCGACGGTGGGTGAAAAACTGTTTTTT. The full variable domain, completed using reference TRBV18 and TRBJ1-4, is NAGVMQNPRHLVRRRGQEARLRCSPMKGHSHVYWYRQLPEEGLKFMVYLQKENIIDESGMPKERFSAEFPKEGPSILRIQQVVRGDSAAYFCASSPSTVGEKLFFGSGTQLSVL.

A few counts support this clonotype. This sequence joins TRBV28 and TRBJ2-6, with D tentatively TRBD1 (6 bases). This CDR3 comprises 18 residues. Trimming left V 3 bases short and J 4 bases short, with 19 bases between. Looked up from germline, CDR1 is MDHEN and CDR2 is SYDVKM. The CDR3 loop is CASSFPPTGPAGANVLTF. The CDR3, as DNA: TGTGCCAGCAGTTTCCCCCCCACAGGGCCTGCCGGGGCCAACGTCCTGACTTTC.

Only a few counts were recorded for this clonotype. Its ends do not fully match the called genes, so a read error is possible. The V call is TRBV6-2 or TRBV6-3, the J call TRBJ2-7, with 7 bases aligning to TRBD1. The germline CDR1 and CDR2 sequences are MNHEY and SVGEGT. This CDR3 spans 14 amino acids. The CDR3 region has the DNA TGTGTCAGCAATATACAGGGGAGTGGGTACGAGCAGTACTTC. Amino acid sequence: CVSNIQGSGYEQYF.

This clonotype was recorded many times. V and J are TRBV15 and TRBJ2-2; 8 nucleotides align to TRBD1. The length of the CDR3 is 17 residues. CDR1 and CDR2 (germline): LNHNV, YYDKDF (reference sequence). V gave up 2 bases and J gave up 0 bases; unmatched junction bases: 5. CDR3 amino acids: CATSRLQGDSNTGELFF. The DNA of the CDR3 is TGTGCCACCAGCAGACTACAGGGGGATTCGAACACCGGGGAGCTGTTTTTT.

This clonotype was counted ten times or more. The chain links TRBV27 to TRBJ1-2; 7 nucleotides agree with TRBD1. The junction had 0 bases not matched to a gene; V was cut back by 3 bases and J by 2 bases. Germline V lookup: CDR1 MNHEY, CDR2 SMNVEV (reference sequence). The CDR3 spans 13 residues. CDR3 DNA: TGTGCCAGCAGTTTCAGGGGGAACTATGGCTACACCTTC. Translation: CASSFRGNYGYTF.

The chain recombines TRBV3-1 with TRBJ2-2; 7 bases agree with TRBD2. The CDR3 runs to 16 residues. Germline V gene sequence: CDR1 LGHDT, CDR2 YNNKEL (reference sequence). V dropped 2 bases and J dropped 7; count of bases not matched to a gene: 10. DNA of the CDR3: TGTGCCAGCAGCCAATATATGACTAGCATAGGCGGGGAGCTGTTTTTT. Its translation is CASSQYMTSIGGELFF.

This sequence joins TRBV29-1 and TRBJ2-6; the D gene is possibly TRBD1 (6 bases). V shed 2 bases and J shed 2 bases, with 7 bases lying between them. Looked up from germline, CDR1 is SQVTM and CDR2 is ANQGSEA. The CDR3 sequence is 14 residues long. The CDR3 reads CSVEKGAGANVLTF. In nucleotides, the CDR3 is TGCAGCGTTGAAAAGGGGGCTGGGGCCAACGTCCTGACTTTC.

The chain employs TRBV13 and TRBJ1-3, with D uncertain. The length of the CDR3 is 16 residues. Trimming took 1 base from V and 0 from J, leaving 10 bases between them. CDR1 is PRHDT, CDR2 FYEKMQ, per germline (reference sequence). The CDR3, as DNA: TGTGCCAGCAGCTTAGACCACAGCTCCTCTGGAAACACCATATATTTT. Translating gives CASSLDHSSSGNTIYF.

The chain recombines TRBV3-1 with TRBJ2-7; possibly TRBD1 or TRBD2 for D (7 bases each). The CDR3 covers 14 residues. The V gene lost 3 bases and the J gene lost 6 bases, with 15 bases spanning the gap. The germline gives CDR1 LGHDT, CDR2 YNNKEL (reference sequence). The CDR3 nucleotides read TGTGCCAGCAGCCAGATTTCAGGGGGGGGCGAGCAGTACTTC. It encodes CASSQISGGGEQYF.

This clonotype was counted many times. The chain has TRBV18 and TRBJ2-3; no reliable D call. Germline values: CDR1 KGHSH, CDR2 LQKENI. Trimming left V 4 bases short and J 2 bases short, with 4 bases between. The CDR3 has 12 residues. The CDR3, as DNA: TGTGCCAGCTCACTCCTCACAGATACGCAGTATTTT. Amino acids: CASSLLTDTQYF.

The chain links TRBV18 to TRBJ2-1; TRBD2 matches at 10 bases. Germline CDR1 is KGHSH and CDR2 is LQKENI. J gave up 9 bases and V 2 bases, and 7 bases lay outside the gene matches. CDR3 size: 15 residues. CDR3 amino acids: CASSPERGGSSEQFF. The CDR3 DNA follows: TGTGCCAGCTCACCAGAGCGGGGGGGCAGCAGTGAGCAGTTCTTC. Supplemented by reference TRBV18 and TRBJ2-1, the full variable domain reads NAGVMQNPRHLVRRRGQEARLRCSPMKGHSHVYWYRQLPEEGLKFMVYLQKENIIDESGMPKERFSAEFPKEGPSILRIQQVVRGDSAAYFCASSPERGGSSEQFFGPGTRLTVL.

This chain joins TRBV4-2 and TRBJ1-5; 8 bases fit TRBD1. V lost 4 bases to trimming and J lost 10 bases; unmatched junction nucleotides: 3. This CDR3 has 12 residues. From germline, CDR1 is LGHNA and CDR2 YNFKEQ. The CDR3 bases are TGTGCCAGCAGCCTGGGGACAGGACCCCAGCATTTT. The encoded protein is CASSLGTGPQHF.

The V and J genes are TRBV7-2 and TRBJ1-3; perhaps TRBD1 as D (5 bases). The CDR3 is made up of 14 amino acids. The V end was cut by 8 bases, the J end by 0 bases, with 11 bases between. The germline gives CDR1 SGHTA, CDR2 FQGNSA. The CDR3 nucleotides are TGTGCCAGCGGCTCGGACATCTCTGGAAACACCATATATTTT. Amino acids: CASGSDISGNTIYF.

The rearrangement uses TRBV7-3 and TRBJ2-1; 14 bases agree with TRBD2. J was trimmed by 7 bases and V by 5 bases; bases with no gene match: 10. CDR1 and CDR2 (germline): SGHTA, FQGTGA. The CDR3 loop spans 17 amino acids. The CDR3 nucleotides read TGTGCCAGCAGCGAAACCGGGACTAGCGGGGGCTTAAATGAGCAGTTCTTC. Residues: CASSETGTSGGLNEQFF.

This chain uses TRBV16 with TRBJ2-1, with 9 positions matching TRBD1. The CDR3 runs to 17 residues. The germline CDR1 and CDR2 sequences are KGHSY and FQNENV. V lost 0 bases, J lost 5 bases, and 8 bases stayed unmatched. The CDR3 sequence: CASSQSGTGSGNNEQFF. In DNA form, the CDR3 reads TGTGCCAGCAGCCAATCTGGGACAGGGAGTGGGAACAATGAGCAGTTCTTC.

This clonotype was observed a few times. The chain recombines TRBV7-9 with TRBJ2-7; 9 bases map to TRBD1. Germline V gene lookup returns CDR1 SEHNR and CDR2 FQNEAQ (reference sequence). After removal of 5 bases from V and 7 bases from J, the junction contained 6 bases not matched to a gene. The CDR3 spans 13 residues. As DNA, the CDR3 is TGTGCCAGCAGCCGCCGGGACAGGGAGGAGCAGTACTTC. The encoded protein is CASSRRDREEQYF. Full variable domain (remainder filled in from reference TRBV7-9 and TRBJ2-7): DTGVSQNPRHKITKRGQNVTFRCDPISEHNRLYWYRQTLGQGPEFLTYFQNEAQLEKSRLLSDRFSAERPKGSFSTLEIQRTEQGDSAMYLCASSRRDREEQYFGPGTRLTVT.